A single sample is the source of the 15 T cell receptor beta chains below, sequenced in a study of blood T cell repertoires in COVID-19. Assay: immunoSEQ multiplex PCR; the TCRdb copy retains only in-frame clones and omits some. This sample carries about 250,000 clones, around 82% of them seen once, and the ten largest clones take roughly 8.7%. Specimen: peripheral blood. The receptors come from a man in his forties with active or convalescent COVID-19.

The rearrangement links TRBV5-6 to TRBJ2-6, with 8 nucleotides matching TRBD1. V was clipped by 3 bases and J by 2 bases; unmatched bases: 7. This CDR3 comprises 17 residues. Germline lookup yields CDR1 SGHDT and CDR2 YYEEEE. CDR3 loop: CASSWGQVWAGANVLTF. The CDR3 region has the DNA TGTGCCAGCAGCTGGGGACAGGTATGGGCTGGGGCCAACGTCCTGACTTTC.

The rearrangement uses TRBV5-8 and TRBJ1-1; D remains ambiguous. Germline V gene data show CDR1 as SGHTS and CDR2 as YDEGEE. The V end lost 2 bases, the J end lost 4 bases, and 9 bases lay between the germline ends. The CDR3 runs to 13 residues. CDR3 nucleotide sequence: TGTGCCAGCAGCTTCCCGGGGTCCACTGAAGCTTTCTTT. This sequence encodes CASSFPGSTEAFF.

This chain uses TRBV7-8 with TRBJ1-1; 11 positions agree with TRBD1. The germline V gene has CDR1 SGHVS and CDR2 FQNEAQ. V was pared by 4 bases and J by 7 bases, with 8 bases of the junction left unmatched. The CDR3 consists of 15 residues. CDR3 region: CASSSRTGGEGEAFF. As DNA, the CDR3 is TGTGCCAGCAGCTCCCGGACAGGGGGCGAGGGTGAAGCTTTCTTT. The entire variable domain, with the rest obtained from reference TRBV7-8 and TRBJ1-1, is as follows: GAGVSQSPRYKVAKRGQDVALRCDPISGHVSLFWYQQALGQGPEFLTYFQNEAQLDKSGLPSDRFFAERPEGSVSTLKIQRTQQEDSAVYLCASSSRTGGEGEAFFGQGTRLTVV.

The chain links TRBV5-1 to TRBJ1-2; 8 bases map to TRBD1. CDR1 and CDR2 (germline): SGHRS, YFSETQ. The CDR3 length is 14 residues. The V gene end was trimmed by 4 bases and the J gene end by 9 bases; junction bases not matched to a gene: 11. CDR3 sequence: CASSEGQALTSYTF. CDR3 DNA sequence: TGCGCCAGCAGCGAGGGACAGGCGCTAACTAGCTACACCTTC.

This chain links TRBV6-2 or TRBV6-3 with TRBJ2-1, with 9 nucleotides matching TRBD1. V shed 6 bases and J 0 bases; nucleotides not matched to a gene: 6. Germline V CDR1 and CDR2: MNHEY, SVGEGT. This CDR3 region has 16 residues. The CDR3 DNA reads TGTGCCAGCAGCCTCGAGGGACAGGGCTCCTACAATGAGCAGTTCTTC. It translates to CASSLEGQGSYNEQFF.

V is TRBV10-3 and J is TRBJ2-7, with 8 bases identical to TRBD2. The CDR3 is 14 residues long. V was clipped by 3 bases and J by 6 bases; unmatched bases: 7. The germline CDR1 and CDR2 sequences are ENHRY and SYGVKD. CDR3 nucleotides: TGTGCCATCAGTGAAGGATTGGGACTAGGCGAGCAGTACTTC. Protein: CAISEGLGLGEQYF.

The rearrangement links TRBV5-8 to TRBJ1-1, with D perhaps matching TRBD1 (5 bases). This CDR3 has 15 amino acids. CDR1 SGHTS and CDR2 YDEGEE come from the germline V gene. Trimming took 1 base from V and 4 from J, leaving 14 bases between them. CDR3 protein: CASSLWSGVATEAFF. CDR3 DNA: TGTGCCAGCAGCTTGTGGTCGGGGGTGGCCACTGAAGCTTTCTTT.

The chain links TRBV3-1 (or the pseudogene TRBV3-2) to TRBJ2-7, with no clear D. The ends were cut back, 0 bases at V and 6 bases at J, with 9 bases in the middle. Germline-derived CDR1 and CDR2 are LGHDT and YNNKEL (reference sequence). This CDR3 contains 13 residues. CDR3 amino acids: CASSQDLRREQYF. The CDR3 DNA follows: TGTGCCAGCAGCCAAGATTTGCGGCGCGAGCAGTACTTC.

V gene TRBV18 combines with J gene TRBJ1-5; D unresolved. Germline V gives CDR1 KGHSH, CDR2 LQKENI. V was shortened by 2 bases and J by 7 bases, with 12 bases between the two germline ends. This CDR3 contains 14 residues. CDR3 bases: TGTGCCAGCTCACCAGGGGTCTCGGGACAGCCCCAGCATTTT. Protein sequence: CASSPGVSGQPQHF.

The V call is TRBV19, the J call TRBJ1-1; D remains unclear. V gave up 6 bases and J gave up 1 base, with 12 bases separating them. The germline V gene encodes CDR1 LNHDA and CDR2 SQIVND (reference sequence). The CDR3 runs to 14 residues. The DNA for the CDR3 is TGTGCCAGTAGGTCCGGAGACTGGAACACTGAAGCTTTCTTT. It translates to CASRSGDWNTEAFF.

The V call is TRBV10-3, the J call TRBJ2-7, with 11 bases identical to TRBD1. V lost 2 bases, J lost 3 bases, and 6 bases stayed unmatched. This CDR3 has 16 residues. CDR1 is ENHRY and CDR2 is SYGVKD in the germline V gene. CDR3 coding DNA: TGTGCCATCAGTGAGCCGGCGGGACAGGGGGGCTACGAGCAGTACTTC. Amino acids: CAISEPAGQGGYEQYF.

The V and J genes are TRBV6-5 and TRBJ2-7; a possible D gene is TRBD2 (5 bases). CDR1 is MNHEY, CDR2 SVGAGI, per germline. This CDR3 contains 13 residues. Trimming cost V 6 bases and J 3 bases, with 12 bases left between them. CDR3 residues: CASSTKGDYEQYF. CDR3 in DNA: TGTGCCAGCAGCACAAAGGGAGACTACGAGCAGTACTTC.

CDR3 amino acids: CSVERTSANNEQFF. In nucleotides, the CDR3 is TGCAGCGTTGAACGGACTAGCGCGAACAATGAGCAGTTCTTC. This chain connects TRBV29-1 to TRBJ2-1; the match to TRBD2 covers 9 bases. This CDR3 has 14 amino acids. Per germline, CDR1 SQVTM and CDR2 ANQGSEA. Germline trimming cut 2 bases from V and 5 bases from J; bases unmatched to any gene: 4.

The rearrangement joins TRBV19 to TRBJ1-4; 7 bases map to TRBD1. The CDR3 covers 18 residues. Germline CDR1 reads LNHDA; CDR2 reads SQIVND (reference sequence). Losses at the gene ends were 3 bases for V and 0 bases for J; bases not matched to a gene: 10. The CDR3 DNA sequence: TGTGCCAGTAGTATGGGAAGAGGGGGCTTTGCAACTAATGAAAAACTGTTTTTT. It codes for CASSMGRGGFATNEKLFF.

V is TRBV10-3 and J is TRBJ2-2; possibly TRBD2 for D (5 bases). The CDR3 spans 13 residues. V lost 4 bases to trimming and J lost 5 bases, with 8 bases between them. Germline assignment: CDR1 ENHRY and CDR2 SYGVKD. The CDR3 region is CAISGTLTGELFF. CDR3 DNA: TGTGCCATCAGTGGGACTTTAACCGGGGAGCTGTTTTTT.